This TCR beta chain appears in the sequencing data of a study of PD-1 blockade in classical Hodgkin lymphoma (TCRdb year 2020). Looking at the study overall: Nivolumab dosing was 3 mg/kg intravenously every 2 weeks, continuing until either disease progression or unacceptable toxicity. A peripheral blood immune signature of response to PD-1 blockade in classical Hodgkin lymphoma was defined using TCR beta sequencing and CyTOF.

Findings and caveats that apply to the study as a whole: Lower diversity was seen in patients whose nivolumab began less than 1 year after ASCT, and these patients were left out of later analyses so that immune reconstitution would not confound the results. Only a single clinical trial cohort was studied, and what caused the repertoire differences, possibly disease activity or prior therapy, remained undefined. Baseline TCR diversity was reported as lower in newly diagnosed patients than in healthy donors, and lower still in relapsed/refractory patients. Trial patients with a complete response had baseline diversity similar to that of newly diagnosed patients, while partial responders and progressors had significantly lower diversity. By C4D1, a significant rise was seen in CD4+ TCR diversity but not in CD8+ TCR diversity (p=0.0027 vs p=0.16), and the rise was most apparent among complete responders (p=0.02).

CDR1 MDHEN and CDR2 SYDVKM are derived from the germline V gene. V is pared back by 2 bases and J by 6 bases, with 18 bases lying between the germline termini. The CDR3 holds 16 amino acids from the cysteine to the phenylalanine. The only DNA kept is the CDR3, 48 bases in frame from the first base. The sample's time point, from its label and the paper: cycle 1 day 1 (C1D1), immediately before nivolumab initiation. Every trial patient had relapsed after autologous stem cell transplantation, and cohorts A, B and C differed in prior brentuximab vedotin exposure. The trial cohort comprised 60 or so patients with relapsed/refractory classical Hodgkin lymphoma whose best overall responses were complete response, partial response or progressive disease. Trial patients were treated with single-agent nivolumab in the multi-cohort phase II CheckMate 205 trial. An independent review committee assessed best overall response by applying the 2007 International Working Group response criteria. PBMCs from the trial were collected at three points: immediately before nivolumab initiation (C1D1), and during therapy at cycle 2 day 1 and cycle 4 day 1. Peripheral blood was collected in 8 mL Vacutainer Cell Preparation Tubes, from which PBMCs were isolated by centrifugation and then cryopreserved.

Genomic DNA was isolated using the Qiagen DNeasy kit from unsorted PBMCs as well as from negatively selected CD4+ and CD8+ fractions. Amplification of TCR beta CDR3 regions was done by immunoSEQ multiplex PCR with primers that anneal to V and J segments. A synthetic immune receptor repertoire was used to minimize amplification bias, and any residual bias was removed computationally once sequencing was done. The source study handled its data this way. Repertoire diversity was quantified as the Shannon entropy index using custom Python scripts. Unsorted, CD4+ and CD8+ repertoires were examined separately, except in combined analyses, for which CD4+ and CD8+ sequences were merged in silico. A clone was considered expanded if an increase in frequency of at least 2-fold after treatment relative to C1D1 was found, and a pseudocount of 0.5 was applied to clones undetected at baseline. Singleton clones were defined as clones with 0 or 1 copy at C1D1, and non-singleton clones were defined as clones with 2 or more copies. Clones expanded in unsorted samples were assigned a CD4+, CD8+ or unknown annotation through matching of protein sequences in sorted samples from the same patient. Wilcoxon tests on paired samples were used to test changes in diversity from C1D1 to C4D1. TCRdb re-hosts the immuneACCESS table, in-frame sequences only. Its copies lack some clones; in the studies checked, an unresolved V gene accounts for under half of them, and the cause for the rest is not known. V, J and clone size derive from that table, while D and trimming were established from the DNA sequence. This sample holds approximately 15,000 clones; 83% were observed only once. Clones ranked in the top ten supply less than 25% of the sample.

Points on this clone: Its antigen has not been determined. Per-base quality was not reported, and no clone a single base away is much larger than it.

The specimen was peripheral blood mononuclear cells (PBMCs), collected at baseline. The V gene is TRBV28 and the J gene is TRBJ2-3; the D segment could be TRBD2, given 5 matching bases. This TCR was sampled from a human donor with classical Hodgkin lymphoma. The CDR3: CASSLGPGGPLDTQYF. The DNA reads TGTGCCAGCAGTTTAGGCCCTGGCGGGCCACTGGATACGCAGTATTTT.